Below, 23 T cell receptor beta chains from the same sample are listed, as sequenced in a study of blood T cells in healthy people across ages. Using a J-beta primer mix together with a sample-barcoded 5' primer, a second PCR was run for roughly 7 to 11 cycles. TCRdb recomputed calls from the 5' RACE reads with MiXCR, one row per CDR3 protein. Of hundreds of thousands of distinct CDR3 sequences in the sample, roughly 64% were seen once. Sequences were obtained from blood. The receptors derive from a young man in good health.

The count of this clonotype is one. The CDR3 DNA sequence: TGTGCCAGCAGCCAAGAGTTGGGGTTGGGGTACAATGAGCAGTTCTTC. This codes for CASSQELGLGYNEQFF. The rearrangement joins TRBV4-2 to TRBJ2-1; no clear D gene. Between the trimmed V and J ends, which lost 0 bases and 4 bases, there was a span of 13 bases. CDR1 is LGHNA and CDR2 is YNFKEQ in the germline V gene. The CDR3 is made up of 16 amino acids.

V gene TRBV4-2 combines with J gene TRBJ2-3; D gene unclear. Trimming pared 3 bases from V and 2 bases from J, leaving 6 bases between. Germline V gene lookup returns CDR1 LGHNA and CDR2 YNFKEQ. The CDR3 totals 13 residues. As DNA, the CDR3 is TGTGCCAGCAGCCAGAAAGCCACAGATACGCAGTATTTT. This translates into CASSQKATDTQYF.

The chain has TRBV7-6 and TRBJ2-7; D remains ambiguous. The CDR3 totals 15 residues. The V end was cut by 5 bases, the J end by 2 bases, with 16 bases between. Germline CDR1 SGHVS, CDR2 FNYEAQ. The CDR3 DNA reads TGTGCCAGCAGCCGTCAAGGTGGGCAGGCCTACGAGCAGTACTTC. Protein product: CASSRQGGQAYEQYF.

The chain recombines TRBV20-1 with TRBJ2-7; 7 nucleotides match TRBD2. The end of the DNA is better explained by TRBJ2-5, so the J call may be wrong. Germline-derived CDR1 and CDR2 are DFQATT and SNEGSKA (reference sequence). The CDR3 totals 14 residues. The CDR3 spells CSATRDYRGETQYF. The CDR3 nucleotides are TGCAGTGCGACAAGGGACTACCGGGGGGAGACCCAGTACTTC.

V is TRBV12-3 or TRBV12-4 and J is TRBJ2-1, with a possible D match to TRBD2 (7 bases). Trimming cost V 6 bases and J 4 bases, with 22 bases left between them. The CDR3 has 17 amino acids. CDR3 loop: CASSPPRGGVVYNEQFF. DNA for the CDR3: TGTGCCAGCAGCCCTCCCCGCGGGGGCGTCGTGTACAATGAGCAGTTCTTC.

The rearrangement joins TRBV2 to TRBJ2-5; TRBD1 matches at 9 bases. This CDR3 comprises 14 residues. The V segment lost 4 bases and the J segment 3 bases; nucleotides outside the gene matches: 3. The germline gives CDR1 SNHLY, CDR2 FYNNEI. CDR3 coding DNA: TGTGCCAGCAGTGTCCGGGACAGGGAAGAGACCCAGTACTTC. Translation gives CASSVRDREETQYF.

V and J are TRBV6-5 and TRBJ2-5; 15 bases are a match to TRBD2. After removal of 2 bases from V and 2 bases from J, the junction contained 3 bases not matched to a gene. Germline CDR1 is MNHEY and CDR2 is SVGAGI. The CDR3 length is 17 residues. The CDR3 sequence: CASSYVGTSGGQETQYF. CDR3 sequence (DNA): TGTGCCAGCAGTTACGTGGGGACTAGCGGGGGGCAAGAGACCCAGTACTTC.

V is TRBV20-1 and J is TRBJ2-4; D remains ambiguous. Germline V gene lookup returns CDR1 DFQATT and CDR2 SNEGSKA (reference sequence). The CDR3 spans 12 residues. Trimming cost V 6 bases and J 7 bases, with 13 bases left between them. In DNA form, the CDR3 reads TGCAGTGCAAAGGCGCTCGGGAACATTCAGTACTTC. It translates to CSAKALGNIQYF.

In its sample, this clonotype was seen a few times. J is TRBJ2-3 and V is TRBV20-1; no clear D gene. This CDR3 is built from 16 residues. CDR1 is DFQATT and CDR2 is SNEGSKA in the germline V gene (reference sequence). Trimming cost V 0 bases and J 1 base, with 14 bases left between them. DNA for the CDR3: TGCAGTGCTAGAGATTATTGGCGAGACGGCACAGATACGCAGTATTTT. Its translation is CSARDYWRDGTDTQYF.

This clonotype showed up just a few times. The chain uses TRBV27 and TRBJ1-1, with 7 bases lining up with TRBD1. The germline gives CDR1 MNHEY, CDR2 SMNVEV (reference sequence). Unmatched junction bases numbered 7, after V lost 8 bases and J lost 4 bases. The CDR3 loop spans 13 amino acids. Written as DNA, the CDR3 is TGTGCCAGCGGGCTAAGGGGGCCCACTGAAGCTTTCTTT. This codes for CASGLRGPTEAFF.

CDR3 in amino acids: CASSVGVSGDYEQYF. The CDR3 bases are TGTGCCAGCAGCGTAGGAGTATCTGGTGACTACGAGCAGTACTTC. The chain links TRBV9 to TRBJ2-7; no clear D. The germline CDR1 and CDR2 sequences are SGDLS and YYNGEE. Trimming removed 0 bases at V and 3 bases at J, with 13 bases between. The CDR3 loop spans 15 amino acids.

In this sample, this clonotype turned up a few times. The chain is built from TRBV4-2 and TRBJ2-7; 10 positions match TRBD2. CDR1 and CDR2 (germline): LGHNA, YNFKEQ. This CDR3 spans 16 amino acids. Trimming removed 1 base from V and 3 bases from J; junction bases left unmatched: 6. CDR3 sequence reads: CASSQGETSGYYEQYF. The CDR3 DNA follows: TGTGCCAGCAGCCAAGGAGAGACTAGCGGGTACTACGAGCAGTACTTC.

CDR3 sequence (DNA): TGTGCCAGCAGTGAGGGGTTGTCTACGCAGTATTTT. The encoded protein is CASSEGLSTQYF. This sequence joins TRBV6-1 and TRBJ2-3; D is uncertain. V lost 3 bases and J 8 bases, leaving 9 bases between the germline ends. This CDR3 region has 12 residues. Germline V gives CDR1 MNHNS, CDR2 SASEGT.

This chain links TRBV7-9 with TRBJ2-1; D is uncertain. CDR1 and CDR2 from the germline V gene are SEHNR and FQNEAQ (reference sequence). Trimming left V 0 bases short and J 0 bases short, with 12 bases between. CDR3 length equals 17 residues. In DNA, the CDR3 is TGTGCCAGCAGCTTAGCCGGCCGGCCTTTCTCCTACAATGAGCAGTTCTTC. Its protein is CASSLAGRPFSYNEQFF.

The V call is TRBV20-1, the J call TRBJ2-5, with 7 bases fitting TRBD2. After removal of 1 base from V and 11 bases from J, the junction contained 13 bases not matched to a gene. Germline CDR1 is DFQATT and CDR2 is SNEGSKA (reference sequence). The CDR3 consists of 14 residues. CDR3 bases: TGCAGTGCTAGAGGGGACTTTAGGGACTACGGGCAGTACTTC. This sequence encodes CSARGDFRDYGQYF.

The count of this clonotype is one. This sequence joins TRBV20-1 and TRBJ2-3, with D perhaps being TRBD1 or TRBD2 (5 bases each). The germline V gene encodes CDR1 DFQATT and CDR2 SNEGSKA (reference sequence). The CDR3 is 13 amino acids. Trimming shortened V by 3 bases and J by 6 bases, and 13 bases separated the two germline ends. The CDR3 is CSARGTFPDTQYF. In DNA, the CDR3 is TGCAGTGCTAGGGGGACCTTTCCGGATACGCAGTATTTT.

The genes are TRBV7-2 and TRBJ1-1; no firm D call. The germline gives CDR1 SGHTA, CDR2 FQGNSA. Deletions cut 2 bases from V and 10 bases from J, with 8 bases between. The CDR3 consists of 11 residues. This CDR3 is CASSLWEGAFF. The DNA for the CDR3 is TGTGCCAGCAGCTTATGGGAAGGAGCTTTCTTT.

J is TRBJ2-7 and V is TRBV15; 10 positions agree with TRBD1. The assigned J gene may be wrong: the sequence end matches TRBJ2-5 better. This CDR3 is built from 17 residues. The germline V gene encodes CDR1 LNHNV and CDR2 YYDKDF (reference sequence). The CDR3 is CATSGTGQGRRVETQYF. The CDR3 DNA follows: TGTGCCACCAGCGGGACGGGACAGGGGAGACGGGTAGAGACCCAGTACTTC.

CDR3 protein: CASRTGLATNEKLFF. As DNA, the CDR3 is TGTGCCAGCAGGACAGGACTAGCAACTAATGAAAAACTGTTTTTT. V gene TRBV12-3 or TRBV12-4 combines with J gene TRBJ1-4, with D perhaps TRBD1 (6 bases). Trimming took off 6 bases at V and 0 bases at J, with 11 bases between the two ends. This CDR3 has 15 residues.

The CDR3 bases are TGTGCCAGCACCAACAGGGCGGGGGTTGGCTACACCTTC. This gives the protein CASTNRAGVGYTF. The chain has TRBV7-2 and TRBJ1-2, with D maybe TRBD1 (6 bases). CDR3 length equals 13 residues. The germline CDR1 and CDR2 sequences are SGHTA and FQGNSA. The V and J ends lost 7 bases and 7 bases respectively, with 16 bases between them.

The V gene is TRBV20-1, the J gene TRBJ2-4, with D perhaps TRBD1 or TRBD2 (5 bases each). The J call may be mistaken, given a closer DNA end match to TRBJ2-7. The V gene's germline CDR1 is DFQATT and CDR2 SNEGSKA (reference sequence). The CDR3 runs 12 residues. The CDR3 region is CGDRDPSYEQYF. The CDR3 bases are TGCGGTGACCGGGACCCATCCTACGAGCAGTACTTC.

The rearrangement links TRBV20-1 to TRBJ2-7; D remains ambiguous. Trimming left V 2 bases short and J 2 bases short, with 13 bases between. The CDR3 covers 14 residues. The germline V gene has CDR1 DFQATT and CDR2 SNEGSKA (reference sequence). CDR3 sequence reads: CSARSPRSPYEQYF. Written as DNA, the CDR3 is TGCAGTGCTAGATCTCCCCGCAGTCCCTACGAGCAGTACTTC.

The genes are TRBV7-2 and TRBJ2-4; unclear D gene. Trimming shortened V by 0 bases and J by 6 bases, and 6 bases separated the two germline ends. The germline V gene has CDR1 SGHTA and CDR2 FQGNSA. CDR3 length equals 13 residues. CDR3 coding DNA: TGTGCCAGCAGCTTAGCGGAACTAAACATTCAGTACTTC. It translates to CASSLAELNIQYF. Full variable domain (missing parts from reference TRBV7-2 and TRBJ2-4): GAGVSQSPSNKVTEKGKDVELRCDPISGHTALYWYRQSLGQGLEFLIYFQGNSAPDKSGLPSDRFSAERTGGSVSTLTIQRTQQEDSAVYLCASSLAELNIQYFGAGTRLSVL.